The clone carrying this T cell receptor beta chain has only one observation. The CDR3 is 12 amino acids. V lost 6 bases to trimming and J lost 6 bases, with 11 bases between them. Germline-derived CDR1 and CDR2 are SGHTA and FQGNSA. These data belong to a study of preoperative IRX-2 immunotherapy in early breast cancer. This sample's treatment: preoperative locoregional IRX-2 cytokine immunotherapy. Samples came from a phase Ib trial of preoperative locoregional IRX-2 cytokine immunotherapy. Profiled with immunoSEQ multiplex PCR; TCRdb holds only in-frame clones, not every one. The sample records 20,000 to 30,000 clones, 85% to 95% being singletons.

Here the sequenced sample was tumor tissue, taken after IRX-2 immunotherapy. The chain couples TRBV7-2 to TRBJ1-2; D may be TRBD1 (6 bases). The origin of this receptor is a human donor with breast cancer. CDR3 bases: TGTGCCAGCAGTCGTAGGGGGGATGGCTACACCTTC. It encodes CASSRRGDGYTF. Full variable domain (remainder filled in from reference TRBV7-2 and TRBJ1-2): GAGVSQSPSNKVTEKGKDVELRCDPISGHTALYWYRQSLGQGLEFLIYFQGNSAPDKSGLPSDRFSAERTGGSVSTLTIQRTQQEDSAVYLCASSRRGDGYTFGSGTRLTVV.